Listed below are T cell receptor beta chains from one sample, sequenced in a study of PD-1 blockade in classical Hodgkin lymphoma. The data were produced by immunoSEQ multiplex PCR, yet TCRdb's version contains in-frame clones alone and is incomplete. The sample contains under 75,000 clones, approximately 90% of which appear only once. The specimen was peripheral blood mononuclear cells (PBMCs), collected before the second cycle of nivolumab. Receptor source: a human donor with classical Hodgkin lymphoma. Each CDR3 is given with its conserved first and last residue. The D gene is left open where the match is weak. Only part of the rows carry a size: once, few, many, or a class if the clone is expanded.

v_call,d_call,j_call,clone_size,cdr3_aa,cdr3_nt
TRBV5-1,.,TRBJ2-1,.,CASSLEGNSYNEQFF,TGCGCCAGCAGCTTGGAGGGGAACTCCTACAATGAGCAGTTCTTC
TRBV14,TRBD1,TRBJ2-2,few,CASSLGQGRTGELFF,TGTGCCAGCAGCCTCGGACAGGGTAGAACCGGGGAGCTGTTTTTT
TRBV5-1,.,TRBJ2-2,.,CASSVPIYDTGELFF,TGCGCCAGCAGCGTCCCAATCTACGACACCGGGGAGCTGTTTTTT
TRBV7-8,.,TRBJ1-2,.,CASSPTTQYGYTF,TGTGCCAGCAGCCCCACAACTCAGTATGGCTACACCTTC
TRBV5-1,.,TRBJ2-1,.,CASSLGQSYNEQFF,TGCGCCAGCAGCTTAGGACAGTCCTACAATGAGCAGTTCTTC
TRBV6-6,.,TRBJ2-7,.,CASSLPKSPTYEQYF,TGTGCCAGCAGCCTTCCTAAAAGTCCAACCTACGAGCAGTACTTC
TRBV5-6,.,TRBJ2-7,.,CASTLYRSGMYEQYF,TGTGCCAGCACCCTTTACCGAAGCGGCATGTACGAGCAGTACTTC
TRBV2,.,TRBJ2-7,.,CASSGGAGYYEQYF,TGTGCCAGCAGTGGAGGAGCAGGGTACTACGAGCAGTACTTC
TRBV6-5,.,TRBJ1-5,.,CASSYTRGSNQPQHF,TGTGCCAGCAGTTACACCCGCGGGAGCAATCAGCCCCAGCATTTT
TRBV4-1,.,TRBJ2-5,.,CASSRIGGQETQYF,TGCGCCAGCAGCCGTATTGGGGGACAAGAGACCCAGTACTTC
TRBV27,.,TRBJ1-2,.,CASSPMEGLYGYTF,TGTGCCAGCAGTCCCATGGAAGGGTTGTATGGCTACACCTTC
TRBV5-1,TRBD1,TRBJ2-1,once,CATRMGQPGDEQFF,TGCGCCACCAGAATGGGACAGCCTGGCGATGAGCAGTTCTTC
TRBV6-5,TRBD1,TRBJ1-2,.,CASSYSSGGYGYTF,TGTGCCAGCAGTTACTCGTCAGGGGGTTATGGCTACACCTTC
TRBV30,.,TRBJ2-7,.,CAWGGRASSYEQYF,TGTGCCTGGGGGGGACGGGCGAGCTCCTACGAGCAGTACTTC
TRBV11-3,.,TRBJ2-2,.,CASSLDPGELFF,TGTGCCAGCAGCTTAGATCCCGGGGAGCTGTTTTTT
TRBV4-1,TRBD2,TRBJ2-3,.,CASSQAGLAGNTDTQYF,TGCGCCAGCAGCCAAGCGGGGCTAGCGGGGAACACAGATACGCAGTATTTT
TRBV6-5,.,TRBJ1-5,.,CATRWENNQPQHF,TGTGCCACCCGATGGGAAAACAATCAGCCCCAGCATTTT
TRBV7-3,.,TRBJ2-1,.,CASSLPTSEQFF,TGTGCCAGCAGCTTACCCACCAGTGAGCAGTTCTTC
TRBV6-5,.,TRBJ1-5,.,CASSTTGGGGQPQHF,TGTGCCAGCAGCACAACGGGGGGGGGAGGTCAGCCCCAGCATTTT
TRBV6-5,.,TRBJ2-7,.,CASSYLRSYEQYF,TGTGCCAGCAGTTACCTTCGTTCCTACGAGCAGTACTTC
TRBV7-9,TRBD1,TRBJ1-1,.,CASRLTGTANTEAFF,TGTGCCAGCAGACTTACCGGGACAGCGAACACTGAAGCTTTCTTT
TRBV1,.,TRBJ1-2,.,CTSSQDRDRGGGYTF,TGCACCAGCAGCCAAGATCGGGACAGGGGTGGTGGCTACACCTTC
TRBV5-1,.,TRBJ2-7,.,CASAALTAGYEQYF,TGCGCCAGTGCAGCTCTGACAGCGGGCTACGAGCAGTACTTC
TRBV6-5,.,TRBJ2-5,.,CASRRQAQETQYF,TGTGCCAGCAGACGACAGGCCCAAGAGACCCAGTACTTC
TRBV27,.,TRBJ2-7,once,CASSQFLGYEQYF,TGTGCCAGCAGTCAATTTCTAGGGTACGAGCAGTACTTC
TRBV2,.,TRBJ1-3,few,CASSEGLNTIYF,TGTGCCAGCAGTGAAGGGTTAAACACCATATATTTT
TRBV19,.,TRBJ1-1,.,CASTSSPGTPEAFF,TGTGCCAGTACCTCCTCGCCCGGGACCCCCGAAGCTTTCTTT
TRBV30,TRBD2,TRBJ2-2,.,CAWRIQVGGMNTGELFF,TGTGCCTGGAGAATACAGGTGGGGGGGATGAACACCGGGGAGCTGTTTTTT
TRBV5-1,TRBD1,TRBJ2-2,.,CASSPGQGARDTGELFF,TGCGCCAGCAGCCCAGGACAGGGGGCGCGTGACACCGGGGAGCTGTTTTTT
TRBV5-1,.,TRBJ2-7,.,CASRVGPTQVYEQYF,TGCGCCAGCAGGGTTGGTCCAACACAGGTCTACGAGCAGTACTTC
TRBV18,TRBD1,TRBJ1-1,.,CASSPPGQGNTEAFF,TGTGCCAGCTCACCTCCGGGACAGGGTAACACTGAAGCTTTCTTT
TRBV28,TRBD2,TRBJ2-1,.,CASSLGGGSSYNEQFF,TGTGCCAGCAGCCTTGGCGGGGGTAGCTCCTACAATGAGCAGTTCTTC
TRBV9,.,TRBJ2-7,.,CASSVEDGVTYEQYF,TGTGCCAGCAGCGTAGAGGATGGGGTTACGTACGAGCAGTACTTC
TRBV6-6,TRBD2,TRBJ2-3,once,CASSKLAVSTDTQYF,TGTGCCAGCAGTAAACTAGCGGTTAGCACAGATACGCAGTATTTT
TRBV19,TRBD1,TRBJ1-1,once,CASRPTGQGGTNTEAFF,TGTGCCAGTAGGCCCACTGGACAGGGAGGAACGAACACTGAAGCTTTCTTT
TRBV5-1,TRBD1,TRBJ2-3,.,CASSLTGTTDTQYF,TGCGCCAGCAGCCTGACAGGGACCACAGATACGCAGTATTTT
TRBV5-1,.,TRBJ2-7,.,CASRGTAQAPYEQYF,TGCGCCAGCAGGGGGACGGCGCAAGCCCCCTACGAGCAGTACTTC
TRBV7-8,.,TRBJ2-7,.,CASSLALERQQYF,TGTGCCAGCAGCTTAGCACTCGAGCGACAGCAGTACTTC
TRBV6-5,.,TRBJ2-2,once,CASSYSGNANTGELFF,TGTGCCAGCAGTTACTCGGGAAACGCGAACACCGGGGAGCTGTTTTTT
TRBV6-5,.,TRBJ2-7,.,CASSFTGRGGGYEQYF,TGTGCCAGCAGTTTCACCGGCCGGGGCGGAGGCTACGAGCAGTACTTC
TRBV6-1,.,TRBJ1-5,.,CASSEPGTENNQPQHF,TGTGCCAGCAGTGAACCCGGGACGGAAAACAATCAGCCCCAGCATTTT
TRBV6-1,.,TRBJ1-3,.,CASSEDGMAGNTIYF,TGTGCCAGCAGTGAAGATGGGATGGCTGGAAACACCATATATTTT
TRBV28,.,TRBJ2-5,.,CASSIRSGLRGETQYF,TGTGCCAGCAGCATACGATCGGGGTTGAGAGGGGAGACCCAGTACTTC
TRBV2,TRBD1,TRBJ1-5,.,CASSEVYPRGLEHF,TGTGCCAGCAGTGAAGTATATCCCAGGGGGTTGGAGCATTTT
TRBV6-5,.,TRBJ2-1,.,CASSYYSLAAYNEQFF,TGTGCCAGCAGTTACTACAGCTTAGCCGCTTACAATGAGCAGTTCTTC
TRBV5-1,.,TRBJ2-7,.,CASSLEGTGYEQYF,TGCGCCAGCAGCTTGGAAGGGACTGGGTACGAGCAGTACTTC
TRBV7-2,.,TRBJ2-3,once,CASSPPLGSADTQYF,TGTGCCAGCAGCCCCCCCCTAGGTAGCGCAGATACGCAGTATTTT
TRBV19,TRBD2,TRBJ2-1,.,CASSILAVNNEQFF,TGTGCCAGTAGTATCCTAGCGGTGAACAATGAGCAGTTCTTC
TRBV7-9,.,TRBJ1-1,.,CASSRGQWPFF,TGTGCCAGCAGTCGTGGACAGTGGCCCTTCTTT
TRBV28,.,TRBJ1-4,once,CASTLADYEKLFF,TGTGCCAGCACCCTTGCGGACTATGAAAAACTGTTTTTT
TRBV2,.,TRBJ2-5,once,CASSVERIRQETQYF,TGTGCCAGCAGTGTGGAGAGGATAAGGCAAGAGACCCAGTACTTC
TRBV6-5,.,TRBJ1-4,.,CASGPGPFNEKLFF,TGTGCCAGCGGACCGGGACCGTTTAATGAAAAACTGTTTTTT
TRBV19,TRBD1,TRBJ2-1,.,CASSNARTGDRNEQFF,TGTGCCAGTAGTAATGCTAGGACAGGGGATCGAAATGAGCAGTTCTTC
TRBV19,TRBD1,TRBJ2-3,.,CASSIDRTGGIRTDTQYF,TGTGCCAGTAGTATAGATAGGACAGGGGGTATTCGCACAGATACGCAGTATTTT
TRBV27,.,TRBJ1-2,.,CASSYTGSLSYTF,TGTGCCAGCAGTTACACAGGGAGCTTGTCCTACACCTTC
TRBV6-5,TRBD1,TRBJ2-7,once,CASSLGGDEQYF,TGTGCCAGCAGCCTAGGGGGCGACGAGCAGTACTTC
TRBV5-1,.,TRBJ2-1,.,CASSLGQLSYNEQFF,TGCGCCAGCAGCTTGGGGCAGCTCTCCTACAATGAGCAGTTCTTC
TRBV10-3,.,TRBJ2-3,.,CAITEGLGSTDTQYF,TGTGCCATCACCGAGGGGCTGGGTTCCACAGATACGCAGTATTTT
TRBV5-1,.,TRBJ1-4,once,CASSFTGSKEKLFF,TGCGCCAGCAGTTTTACAGGGAGTAAGGAAAAACTGTTTTTT